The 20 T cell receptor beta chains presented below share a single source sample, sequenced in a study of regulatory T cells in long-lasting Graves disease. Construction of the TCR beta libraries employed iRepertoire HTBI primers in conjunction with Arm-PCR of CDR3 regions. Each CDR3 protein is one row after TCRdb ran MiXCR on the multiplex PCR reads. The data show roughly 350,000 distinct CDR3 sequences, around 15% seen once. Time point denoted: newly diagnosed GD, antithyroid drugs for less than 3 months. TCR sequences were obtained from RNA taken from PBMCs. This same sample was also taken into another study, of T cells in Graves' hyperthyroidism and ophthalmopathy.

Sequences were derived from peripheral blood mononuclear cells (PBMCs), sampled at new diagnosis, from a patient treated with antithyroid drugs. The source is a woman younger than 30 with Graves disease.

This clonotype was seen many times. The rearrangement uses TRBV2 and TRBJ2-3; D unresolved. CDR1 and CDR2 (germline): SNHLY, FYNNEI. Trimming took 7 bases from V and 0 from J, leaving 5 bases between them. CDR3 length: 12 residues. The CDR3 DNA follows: TGTGCCAGCACCCGGAGCACAGATACGCAGTATTTT. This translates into CASTRSTDTQYF.

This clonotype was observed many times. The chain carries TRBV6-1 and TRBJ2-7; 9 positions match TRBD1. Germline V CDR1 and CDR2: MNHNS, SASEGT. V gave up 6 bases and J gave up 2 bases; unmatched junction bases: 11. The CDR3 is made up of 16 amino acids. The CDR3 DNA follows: TGTGCCAGCAGAACCCGTCCGGGACAGGGCGCCTACGAGCAGTACTTC. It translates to CASRTRPGQGAYEQYF.

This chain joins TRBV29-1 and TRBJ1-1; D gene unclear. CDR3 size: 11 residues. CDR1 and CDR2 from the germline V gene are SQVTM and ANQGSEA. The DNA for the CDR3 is TGCAGTGAGACAACGAACACTGAAGCTTTCTTT. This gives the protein CSETTNTEAFF.

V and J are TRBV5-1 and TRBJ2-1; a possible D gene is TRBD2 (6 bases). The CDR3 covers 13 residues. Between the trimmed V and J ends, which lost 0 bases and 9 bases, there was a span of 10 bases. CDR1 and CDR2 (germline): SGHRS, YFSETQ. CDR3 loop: CASSLGRELEQFF. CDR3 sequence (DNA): TGCGCCAGCAGCTTGGGACGGGAGCTTGAGCAGTTCTTC.

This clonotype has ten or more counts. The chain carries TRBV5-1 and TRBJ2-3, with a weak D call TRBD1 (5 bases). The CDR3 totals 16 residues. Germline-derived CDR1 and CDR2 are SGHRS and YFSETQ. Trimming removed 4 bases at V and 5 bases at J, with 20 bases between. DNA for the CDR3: TGCGCCAGCAGCGTCGGCAGGGCCGTTGTATTAGATACGCAGTATTTT. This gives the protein CASSVGRAVVLDTQYF.

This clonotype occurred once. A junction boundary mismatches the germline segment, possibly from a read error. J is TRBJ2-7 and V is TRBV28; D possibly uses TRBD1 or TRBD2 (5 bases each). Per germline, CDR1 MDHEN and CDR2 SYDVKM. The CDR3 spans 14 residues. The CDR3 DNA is TGTGCCAGCAGTTTTACTCAGGGCGCCGGGGAGCTGTACTTC. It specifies CASSFTQGAGELYF.

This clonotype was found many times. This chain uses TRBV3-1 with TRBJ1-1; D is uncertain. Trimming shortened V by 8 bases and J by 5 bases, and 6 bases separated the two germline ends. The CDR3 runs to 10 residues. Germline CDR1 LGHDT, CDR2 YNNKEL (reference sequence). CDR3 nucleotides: TGTGCCAGCTCCGGAACTGAAGCTTTCTTT. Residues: CASSGTEAFF.

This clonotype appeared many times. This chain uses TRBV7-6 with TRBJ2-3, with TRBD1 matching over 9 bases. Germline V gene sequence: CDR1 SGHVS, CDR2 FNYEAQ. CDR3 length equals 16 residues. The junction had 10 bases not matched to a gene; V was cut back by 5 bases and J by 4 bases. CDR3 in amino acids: CASSPRWGQGADTQYF. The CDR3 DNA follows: TGTGCCAGCAGCCCCCGGTGGGGACAGGGAGCAGATACGCAGTATTTT.

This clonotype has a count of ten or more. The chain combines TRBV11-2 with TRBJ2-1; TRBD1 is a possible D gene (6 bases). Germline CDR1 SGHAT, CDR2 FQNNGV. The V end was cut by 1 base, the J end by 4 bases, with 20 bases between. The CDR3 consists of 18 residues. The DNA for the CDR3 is TGTGCCAGCAGCTTAGCTTGGGACAAGGAATTCGGGTACAATGAGCAGTTCTTC. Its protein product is CASSLAWDKEFGYNEQFF.

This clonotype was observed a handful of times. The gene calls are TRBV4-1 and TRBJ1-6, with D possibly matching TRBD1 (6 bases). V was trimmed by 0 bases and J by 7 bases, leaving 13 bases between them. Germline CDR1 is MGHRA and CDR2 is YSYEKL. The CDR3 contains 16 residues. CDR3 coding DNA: TGCGCCAGCAGCCAAGAATCGGGACAAGTCAATTCACCCCTCCACTTT. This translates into CASSQESGQVNSPLHF.

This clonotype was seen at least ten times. This chain's CDR3 is CSAHKTGGGTEAFF. Here the CDR3 DNA reads TGCAGTGCTCATAAAACAGGGGGTGGCACTGAAGCTTTCTTT. V gene TRBV20-1 combines with J gene TRBJ1-1; 8 bases map to TRBD1. The ends lost 5 bases at V and 4 bases at J; junction bases unmatched: 9. CDR1 and CDR2 from the germline V gene are DFQATT and SNEGSKA (reference sequence). The CDR3 is made up of 14 amino acids.

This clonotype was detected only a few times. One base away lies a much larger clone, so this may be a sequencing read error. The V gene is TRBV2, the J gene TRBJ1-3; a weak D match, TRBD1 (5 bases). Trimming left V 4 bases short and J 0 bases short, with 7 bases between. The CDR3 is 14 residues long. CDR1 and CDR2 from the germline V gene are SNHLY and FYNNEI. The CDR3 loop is CASSVQGSGNTIYF. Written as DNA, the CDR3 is TGTGCCAGCAGTGTCCAGGGCTCTGGAAACACCATATATTTT.

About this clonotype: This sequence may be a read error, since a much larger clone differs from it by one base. Written as DNA, the CDR3 is TGTGCCTGGGGGGAATCTAGTTCACCCCTCCACTTT. Translating it yields CAWGESSSPLHF. This sequence joins TRBV30 and TRBJ1-6; D is undetermined. CDR3 length: 12 residues. Looked up from germline, CDR1 is GTSNPN and CDR2 is SVGIG (reference sequence). The ends were cut back, 5 bases at V and 9 bases at J, with 11 bases in the middle.

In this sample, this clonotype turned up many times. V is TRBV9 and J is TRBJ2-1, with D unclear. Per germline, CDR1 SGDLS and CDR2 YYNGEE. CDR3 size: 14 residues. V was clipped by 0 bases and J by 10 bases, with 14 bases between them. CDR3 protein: CASSVGPAPREQFF. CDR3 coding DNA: TGTGCCAGCAGCGTAGGTCCAGCACCCAGGGAGCAGTTCTTC.

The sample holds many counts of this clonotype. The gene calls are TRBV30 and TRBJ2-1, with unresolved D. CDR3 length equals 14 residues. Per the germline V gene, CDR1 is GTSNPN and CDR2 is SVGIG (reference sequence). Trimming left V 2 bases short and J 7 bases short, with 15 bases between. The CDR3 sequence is CAWSSNRWLNEQFF. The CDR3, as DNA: TGTGCCTGGAGTTCCAACAGATGGTTGAATGAGCAGTTCTTC.

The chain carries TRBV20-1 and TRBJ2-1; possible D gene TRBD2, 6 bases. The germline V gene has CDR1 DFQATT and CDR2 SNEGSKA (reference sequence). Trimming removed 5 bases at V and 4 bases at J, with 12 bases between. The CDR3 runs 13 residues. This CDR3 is CSAHGGEYNEQFF. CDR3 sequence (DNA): TGCAGTGCTCACGGCGGGGAATACAATGAGCAGTTCTTC.

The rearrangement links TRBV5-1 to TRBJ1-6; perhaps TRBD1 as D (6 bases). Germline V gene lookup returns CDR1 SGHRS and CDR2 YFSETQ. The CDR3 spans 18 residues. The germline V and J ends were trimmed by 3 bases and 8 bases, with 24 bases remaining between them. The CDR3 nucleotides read TGCGCCAGCAGCTGGGGGCCCGGACAGAAGATACGTGATTCACCCCTCCACTTT. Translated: CASSWGPGQKIRDSPLHF. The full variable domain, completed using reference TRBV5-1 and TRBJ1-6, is KAGVTQTPRYLIKTRGQQVTLSCSPISGHRSVSWYQQTPGQGLQFLFEYFSETQRNKGNFPGRFSGRQFSNSRSEMNVSTLELGDSALYLCASSWGPGQKIRDSPLHFGNGTRLTVT.

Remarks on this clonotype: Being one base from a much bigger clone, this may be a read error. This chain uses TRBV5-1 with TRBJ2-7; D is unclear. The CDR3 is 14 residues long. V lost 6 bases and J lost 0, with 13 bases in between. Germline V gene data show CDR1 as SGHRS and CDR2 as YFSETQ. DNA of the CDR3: TGCGCCAGCACCCAGGTGACGGGCTCCTACGAGCAGTACTTC. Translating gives CASTQVTGSYEQYF.

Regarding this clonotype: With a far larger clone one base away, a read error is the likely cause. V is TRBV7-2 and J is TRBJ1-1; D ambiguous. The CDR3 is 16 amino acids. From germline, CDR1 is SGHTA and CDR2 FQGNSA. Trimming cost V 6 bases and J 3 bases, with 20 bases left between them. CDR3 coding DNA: TGTGCCAGCAGGCGAAAGGCGGCCTTATCACACACTGAAGCTTTCTTT. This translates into CASRRKAALSHTEAFF.

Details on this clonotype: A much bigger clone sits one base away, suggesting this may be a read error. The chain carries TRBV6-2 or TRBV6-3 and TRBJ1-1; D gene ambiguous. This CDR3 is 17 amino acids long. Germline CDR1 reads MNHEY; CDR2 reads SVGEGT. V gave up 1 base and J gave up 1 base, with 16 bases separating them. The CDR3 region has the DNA TGTGCCAGCAGTTACTTCGTCGCGCCCCCTGGGAACACTGAAGCTTTCTTT. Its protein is CASSYFVAPPGNTEAFF.